This passage covers 10 T cell receptor beta chains from one sample sequenced in a study of blood T cell repertoires in COVID-19. Clones were read by immunoSEQ multiplex PCR, and TCRdb kept only the in-frame ones, dropping some. The data contain approximately 97,000 clones, around 90% of them seen just once; the ten biggest clones take up approximately 5.4%. Sequenced sample: peripheral blood. The receptors shown here come from a woman aged 45-59 years with COVID-19, enrolled during active disease.

J is TRBJ2-7 and V is TRBV6-2 or TRBV6-3; D gene ambiguous. The CDR3 has 12 amino acids. Germline loops: CDR1 MNHEY, CDR2 SVGEGT. V gave up 2 bases and J gave up 6 bases, with 8 bases separating them. CDR3 sequence: CASSYGVAEQYF. DNA of the CDR3: TGTGCCAGCAGTTACGGAGTTGCCGAGCAGTACTTC.

The chain uses TRBV2 and TRBJ1-5; perhaps TRBD1 as D (5 bases). Looked up from germline, CDR1 is SNHLY and CDR2 is FYNNEI. Deletions cut 5 bases from V and 0 bases from J, with 8 bases between. The CDR3 consists of 14 residues. The CDR3 DNA reads as TGTGCCAGCAGTTCAGGGTTTAGCAATCAGCCCCAGCATTTT. Its protein is CASSSGFSNQPQHF.

This clone was seen a single time. This rearrangement joins TRBV7-3 to TRBJ2-3; no clear D. The CDR3 loop spans 12 amino acids. CDR1 SGHTA and CDR2 FQGTGA come from the germline V gene. V dropped 5 bases and J dropped 3 bases, with 6 bases sitting between them. The CDR3 nucleotides are TGTGCCAGCAGCGATACAACAGATACGCAGTATTTT. Amino acid sequence: CASSDTTDTQYF.

The rearrangement uses TRBV3-1 (or the pseudogene TRBV3-2) and TRBJ2-7, with 8 bases fitting TRBD1. Germline V lookup: CDR1 LGHDT, CDR2 YNNKEL (reference sequence). V lost 8 bases to trimming and J lost 3 bases; unmatched junction nucleotides: 0. The CDR3 runs to 11 residues. In DNA form, the CDR3 reads TGTGCCAGCGGGACAGGCTACGAGCAGTACTTC. Translation: CASGTGYEQYF.

The rearrangement links TRBV11-2 to TRBJ2-7; D is unresolved. Germline V CDR1 and CDR2: SGHAT, FQNNGV. V dropped 2 bases and J dropped 2 bases, with 16 bases sitting between them. CDR3 size: 16 residues. CDR3 residues: CASSLIVADPTYEQYF. In DNA, the CDR3 is TGTGCCAGCAGCTTAATCGTAGCTGACCCTACCTACGAGCAGTACTTC.

The chain is built from TRBV10-2 and TRBJ2-7; 7 positions match TRBD1. There are 14 residues in the CDR3. The junction had 8 bases not matched to a gene; V was cut back by 7 bases and J by 2 bases. Germline V lookup: CDR1 WSHSY, CDR2 SAAADI. CDR3 sequence (DNA): TGCGCCAGCACCGAGACAGGGCTTGCCTACGAGCAGTACTTC. This encodes CASTETGLAYEQYF.

The chain employs TRBV5-1 and TRBJ2-5; D may be TRBD2 (6 bases). Trimming left V 0 bases short and J 5 bases short, with 11 bases between. The CDR3 consists of 14 residues. Germline lookup yields CDR1 SGHRS and CDR2 YFSETQ. In DNA form, the CDR3 reads TGCGCCAGCAGCTTGGAACTAGCCGGCGAGACCCAGTACTTC. Protein: CASSLELAGETQYF. Complete variable domain (other parts from reference TRBV5-1 and TRBJ2-5): KAGVTQTPRYLIKTRGQQVTLSCSPISGHRSVSWYQQTPGQGLQFLFEYFSETQRNKGNFPGRFSGRQFSNSRSEMNVSTLELGDSALYLCASSLELAGETQYFGPGTRLLVL.

The chain recombines TRBV11-2 with TRBJ2-7; D is unclear. In germline, CDR1 is SGHAT, CDR2 FQNNGV. V lost 3 bases, J lost 5 bases, and 5 bases lay in between. The CDR3 has 11 residues. The CDR3 loop reads CASSFRDEQYF. The CDR3 nucleotides are TGTGCCAGCAGCTTTCGCGACGAGCAGTACTTC.

The CDR3 reads CASSGTGSYEQYF. DNA for the CDR3: TGTGCCAGCAGTGGGACAGGCTCCTACGAGCAGTACTTC. The rearrangement links TRBV2 to TRBJ2-7; TRBD1 aligns across 7 bases. CDR1 is SNHLY and CDR2 is FYNNEI in the germline V gene. Trimming removed 4 bases from V and 0 bases from J; junction bases left unmatched: 0. The CDR3 is made up of 13 amino acids.

The chain couples TRBV7-9 to TRBJ1-2; D possibly corresponds to TRBD1 (6 bases). V shed 1 base and J shed 2 bases, with 17 bases lying between them. The CDR3 extends over 17 amino acids. The germline V gene has CDR1 SEHNR and CDR2 FQNEAQ (reference sequence). DNA for the CDR3: TGTGCCAGCAGCTTAGGGCTACCAGGGGACCGCAACTATGGCTACACCTTC. As protein: CASSLGLPGDRNYGYTF.